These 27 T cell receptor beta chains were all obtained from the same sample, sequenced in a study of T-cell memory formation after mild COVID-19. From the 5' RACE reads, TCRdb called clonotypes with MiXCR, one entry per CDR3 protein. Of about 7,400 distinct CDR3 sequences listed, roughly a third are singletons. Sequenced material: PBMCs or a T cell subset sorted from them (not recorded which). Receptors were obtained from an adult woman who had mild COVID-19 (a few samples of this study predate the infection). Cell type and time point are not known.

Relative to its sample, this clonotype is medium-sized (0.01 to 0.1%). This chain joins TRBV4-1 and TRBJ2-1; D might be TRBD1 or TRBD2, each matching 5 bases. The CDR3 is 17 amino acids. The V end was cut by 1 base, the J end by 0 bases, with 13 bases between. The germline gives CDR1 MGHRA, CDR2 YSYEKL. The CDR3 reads CASSQVFWGSSYNEQFF. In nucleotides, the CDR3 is TGCGCCAGCAGCCAAGTGTTTTGGGGGAGCTCCTACAATGAGCAGTTCTTC.

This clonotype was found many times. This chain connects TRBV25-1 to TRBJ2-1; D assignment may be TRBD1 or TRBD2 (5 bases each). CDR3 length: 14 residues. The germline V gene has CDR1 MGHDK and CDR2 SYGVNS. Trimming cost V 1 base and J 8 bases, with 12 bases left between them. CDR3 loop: CASSEWVLGDEQFF. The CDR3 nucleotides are TGTGCCAGCAGTGAATGGGTGTTGGGGGATGAGCAGTTCTTC.

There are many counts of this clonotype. CDR3 region: CASSIGGWDYEQYF. The CDR3 bases are TGTGCCAGCTCAATCGGGGGATGGGACTACGAGCAGTACTTC. This rearrangement joins TRBV18 to TRBJ2-7, with D possibly matching TRBD2 (6 bases). The ends were cut back, 5 bases at V and 3 bases at J, with 14 bases in the middle. CDR1 is KGHSH, CDR2 LQKENI, per germline. The length of the CDR3 is 14 residues. Using reference TRBV18 and TRBJ2-7 for the parts outside the CDR3, the full variable domain is NAGVMQNPRHLVRRRGQEARLRCSPMKGHSHVYWYRQLPEEGLKFMVYLQKENIIDESGMPKERFSAEFPKEGPSILRIQQVVRGDSAAYFCASSIGGWDYEQYFGPGTRLTVT.

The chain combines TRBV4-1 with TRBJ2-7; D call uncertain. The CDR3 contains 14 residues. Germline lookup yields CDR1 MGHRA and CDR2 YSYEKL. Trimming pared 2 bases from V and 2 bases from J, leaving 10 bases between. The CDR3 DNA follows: TGCGCCAGCAGCCAATCCGTTTCGACCTACGAGCAGTACGTC. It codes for CASSQSVSTYEQYV.

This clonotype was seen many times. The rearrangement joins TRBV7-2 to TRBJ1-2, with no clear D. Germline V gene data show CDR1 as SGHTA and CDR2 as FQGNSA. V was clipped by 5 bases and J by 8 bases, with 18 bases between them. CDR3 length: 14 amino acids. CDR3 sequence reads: CASSPSGRGFGYTF. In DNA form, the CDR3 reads TGTGCCAGCAGCCCTAGTGGTAGAGGGTTCGGCTACACCTTC.

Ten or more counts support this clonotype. The DNA of the CDR3 is TGTGCCAGCAGCACCGGGACAGCCGCCTACGAGCAGTACTTC. This codes for CASSTGTAAYEQYF. The chain joins TRBV12-3 or TRBV12-4 to TRBJ2-7, with 7 bases matching TRBD1. The CDR3 runs to 14 residues. The J segment lost 2 bases and the V segment lost 6 bases, leaving 7 bases of the junction unmatched.

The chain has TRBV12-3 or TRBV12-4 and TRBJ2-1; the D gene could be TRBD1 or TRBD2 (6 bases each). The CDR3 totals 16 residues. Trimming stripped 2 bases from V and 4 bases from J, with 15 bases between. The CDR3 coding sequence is TGTGCCAGCAGTTTAAGAGGAGGGGGGACGTACAATGAGCAGTTCTTC. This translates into CASSLRGGGTYNEQFF.

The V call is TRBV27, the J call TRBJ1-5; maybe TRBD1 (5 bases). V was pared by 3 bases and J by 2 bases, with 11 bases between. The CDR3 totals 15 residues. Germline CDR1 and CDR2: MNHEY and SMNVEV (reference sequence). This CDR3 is CASSFTGVRNQPQHF. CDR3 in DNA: TGTGCCAGCAGTTTTACGGGGGTACGCAATCAGCCCCAGCATTTT.

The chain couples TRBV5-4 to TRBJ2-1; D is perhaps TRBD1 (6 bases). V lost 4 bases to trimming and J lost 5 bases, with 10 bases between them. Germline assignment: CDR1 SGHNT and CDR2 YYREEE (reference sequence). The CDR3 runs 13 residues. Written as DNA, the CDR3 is TGTGCCAGCAGCGGGGACAACCACAATGAGCAGTTCTTC. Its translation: CASSGDNHNEQFF.

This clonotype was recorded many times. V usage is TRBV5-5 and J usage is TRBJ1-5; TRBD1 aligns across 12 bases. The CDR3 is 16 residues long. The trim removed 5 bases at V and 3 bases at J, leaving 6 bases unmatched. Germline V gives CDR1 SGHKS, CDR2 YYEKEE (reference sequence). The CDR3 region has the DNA TGTGCCAGCAGGGCCGGGACAGGGGGCTCCAATCAGCCCCAGCATTTT. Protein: CASRAGTGGSNQPQHF.

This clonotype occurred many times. The CDR3 is CASSFTGSNQPQHF. CDR3 sequence (DNA): TGTGCCAGCAGCTTTACTGGTAGCAATCAGCCCCAGCATTTT. The rearrangement joins TRBV7-9 to TRBJ1-5; D is uncertain. The V and J ends lost 3 bases and 0 bases respectively, with 6 bases between them. This CDR3 contains 14 residues. Germline values: CDR1 SEHNR, CDR2 FQNEAQ (reference sequence).

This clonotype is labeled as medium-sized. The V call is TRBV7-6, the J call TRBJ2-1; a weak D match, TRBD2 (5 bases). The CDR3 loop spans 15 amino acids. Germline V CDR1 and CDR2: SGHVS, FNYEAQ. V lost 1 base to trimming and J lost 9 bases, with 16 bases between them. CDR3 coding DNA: TGTGCCAGCAGCTTAGAGGGTCATTGGGCGGGTGAGCAGTTCTTC. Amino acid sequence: CASSLEGHWAGEQFF.

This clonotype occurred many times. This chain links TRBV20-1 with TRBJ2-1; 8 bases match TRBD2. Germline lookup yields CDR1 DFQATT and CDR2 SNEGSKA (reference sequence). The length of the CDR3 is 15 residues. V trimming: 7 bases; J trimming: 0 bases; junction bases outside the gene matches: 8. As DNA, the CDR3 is TGCAGTGTTCCTAGCGGGTACAGCTCCTACAATGAGCAGTTCTTC. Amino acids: CSVPSGYSSYNEQFF.

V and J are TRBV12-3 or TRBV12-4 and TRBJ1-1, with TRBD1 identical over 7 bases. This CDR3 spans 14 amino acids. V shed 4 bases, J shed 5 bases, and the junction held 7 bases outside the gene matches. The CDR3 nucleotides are TGTGCCAGCAGTTCGACAGGGTGGGGGACTGAAGCTTTCTTT. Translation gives CASSSTGWGTEAFF.

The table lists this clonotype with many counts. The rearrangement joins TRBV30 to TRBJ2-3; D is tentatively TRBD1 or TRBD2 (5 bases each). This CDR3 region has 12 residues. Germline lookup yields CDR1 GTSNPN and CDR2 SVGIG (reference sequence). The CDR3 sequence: CSAGSGTDTQYF. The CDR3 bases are TGTTCCGCAGGGAGCGGCACAGATACGCAGTATTTT.

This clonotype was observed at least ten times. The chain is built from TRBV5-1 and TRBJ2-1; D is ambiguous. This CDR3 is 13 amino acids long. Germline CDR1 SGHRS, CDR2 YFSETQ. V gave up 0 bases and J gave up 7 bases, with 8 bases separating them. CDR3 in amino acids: CASSLGGKNEQFF. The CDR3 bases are TGCGCCAGCAGCTTGGGAGGTAAGAATGAGCAGTTCTTC.

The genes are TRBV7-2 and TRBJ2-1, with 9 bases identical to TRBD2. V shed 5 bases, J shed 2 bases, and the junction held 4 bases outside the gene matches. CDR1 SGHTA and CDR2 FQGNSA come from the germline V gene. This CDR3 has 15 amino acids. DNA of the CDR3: TGTGCCAGCAGCCTAGAGCGGGGGGCCTACAATGAGCAGTTCTTC. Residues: CASSLERGAYNEQFF.

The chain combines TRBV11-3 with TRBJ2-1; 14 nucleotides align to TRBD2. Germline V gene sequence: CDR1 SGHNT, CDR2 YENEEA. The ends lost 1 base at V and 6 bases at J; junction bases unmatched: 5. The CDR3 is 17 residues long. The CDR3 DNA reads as TGTGCCAGCAGCTTAGCCCTGACTAGCGGGAGGGCCAATGAGCAGTTCTTC. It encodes CASSLALTSGRANEQFF.

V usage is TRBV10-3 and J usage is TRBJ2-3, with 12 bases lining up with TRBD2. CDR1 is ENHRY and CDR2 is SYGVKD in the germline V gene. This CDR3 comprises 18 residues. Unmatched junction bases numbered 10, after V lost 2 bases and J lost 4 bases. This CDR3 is CAISEPGGLAGGPDTQYF. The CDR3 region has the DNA TGTGCCATCAGTGAGCCCGGCGGGCTAGCGGGAGGGCCAGATACGCAGTATTTT.

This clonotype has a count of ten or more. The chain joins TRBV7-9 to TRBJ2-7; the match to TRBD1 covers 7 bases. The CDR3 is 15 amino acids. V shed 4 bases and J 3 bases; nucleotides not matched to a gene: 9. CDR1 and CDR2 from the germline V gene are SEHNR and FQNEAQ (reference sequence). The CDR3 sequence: CASSSSTGYFYEQYF. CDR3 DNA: TGTGCCAGCAGCTCATCGACAGGGTACTTCTACGAGCAGTACTTC.

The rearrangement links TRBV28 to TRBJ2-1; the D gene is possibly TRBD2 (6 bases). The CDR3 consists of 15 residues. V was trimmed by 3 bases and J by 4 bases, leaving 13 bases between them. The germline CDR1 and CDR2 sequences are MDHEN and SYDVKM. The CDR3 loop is CASSLRGAGYNEQFF. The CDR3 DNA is TGTGCCAGCAGTTTGCGGGGCGCGGGGTACAATGAGCAGTTCTTC.

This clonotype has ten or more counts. CDR3 sequence: CATSLRRTDTQYF. The CDR3 DNA sequence: TGTGCCACCAGTCTGAGGCGCACAGATACGCAGTATTTT. This chain uses TRBV24-1 with TRBJ2-3; D uncertain. The CDR3 length is 13 residues. In germline, CDR1 is KGHDR, CDR2 SFDVKD. Trimming left V 6 bases short and J 1 base short, with 7 bases between.

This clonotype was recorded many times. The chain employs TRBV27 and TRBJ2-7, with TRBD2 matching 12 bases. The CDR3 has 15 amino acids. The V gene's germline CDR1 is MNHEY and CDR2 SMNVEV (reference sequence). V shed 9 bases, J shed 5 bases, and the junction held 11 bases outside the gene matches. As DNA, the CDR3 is TGTGCCAGTGGACTAGCGGGAACAGGGCTGCACGAGCAGTACTTC. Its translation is CASGLAGTGLHEQYF.

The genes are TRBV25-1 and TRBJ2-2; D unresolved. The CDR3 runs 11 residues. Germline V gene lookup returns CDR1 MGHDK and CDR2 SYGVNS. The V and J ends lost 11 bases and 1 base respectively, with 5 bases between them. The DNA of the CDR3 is TGTGCCCTGAGGAACACCGGGGAGCTGTTTTTT. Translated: CALRNTGELFF.

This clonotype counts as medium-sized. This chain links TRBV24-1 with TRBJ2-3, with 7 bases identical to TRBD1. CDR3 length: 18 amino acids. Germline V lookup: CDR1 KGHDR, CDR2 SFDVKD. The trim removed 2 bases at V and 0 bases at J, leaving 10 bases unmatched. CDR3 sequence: CATSDSDPGQTSTDTQYF. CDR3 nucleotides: TGTGCCACCAGTGATTCAGACCCGGGACAGACTAGCACAGATACGCAGTATTTT.

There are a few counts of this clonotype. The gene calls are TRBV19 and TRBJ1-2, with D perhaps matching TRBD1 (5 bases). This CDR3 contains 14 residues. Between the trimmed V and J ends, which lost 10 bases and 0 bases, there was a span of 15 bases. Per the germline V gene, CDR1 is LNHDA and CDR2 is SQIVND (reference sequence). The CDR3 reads CATGTAGSNYGYTF. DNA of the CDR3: TGTGCCACCGGGACGGCGGGATCTAACTATGGCTACACCTTC.

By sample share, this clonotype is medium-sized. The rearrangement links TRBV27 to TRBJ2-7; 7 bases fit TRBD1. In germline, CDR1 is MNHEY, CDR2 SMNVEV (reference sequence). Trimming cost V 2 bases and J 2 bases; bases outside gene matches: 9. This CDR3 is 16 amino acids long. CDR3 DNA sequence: TGTGCCAGCAGTTTAGCGGGTCAGGGGGTTCCCTACGAGCAGTACTTC. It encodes CASSLAGQGVPYEQYF.